The 3 T cell receptor beta chains listed next were all sequenced from one sample in a study of neurological immune-mediated disorders. Time point noted: technical triplicate 3. TCRdb analysed the 5' RACE reads with MiXCR anew, one entry per CDR3 protein. Here the sample spans some 48,000 distinct CDR3 sequences, about a fifth being singletons. Sample: PBMCs. The receptors were gathered from a man in his fifties or sixties with HTLV-1-associated myelopathy (HAM/TSP).

In this sample, this clonotype turned up many times. The gene calls are TRBV27 and TRBJ2-7; D is unclear. The length of the CDR3 is 13 residues. Trimming took 3 bases from V and 0 from J, leaving 6 bases between them. Germline lookup yields CDR1 MNHEY and CDR2 SMNVEV (reference sequence). The CDR3 sequence is CASSFRSSYEQYF. As DNA, the CDR3 is TGTGCCAGCAGTTTCCGTAGCTCCTACGAGCAGTACTTC.

This clonotype has a count of ten or more. This chain uses TRBV20-1 with TRBJ1-2, with unresolved D. The germline gives CDR1 DFQATT, CDR2 SNEGSKA (reference sequence). CDR3 size: 17 residues. The V end was cut by 0 bases, the J end by 7 bases, with 24 bases between. The CDR3 loop is CSARDLRQDGSLGGYTF. In nucleotides, the CDR3 is TGCAGTGCTAGAGATCTCCGGCAGGACGGCTCCTTAGGTGGCTACACCTTC.

This clonotype has ten or more counts. This sequence joins TRBV3-1 and TRBJ1-1; D perhaps matches TRBD1 (6 bases). The germline V gene encodes CDR1 LGHDT and CDR2 YNNKEL (reference sequence). This CDR3 region has 15 residues. V was pared by 3 bases and J by 0 bases, with 11 bases between. CDR3 protein: CASSQPGQLNTEAFF. The CDR3 bases are TGTGCCAGCAGCCAGCCGGGACAACTGAACACTGAAGCTTTCTTT.